Listed here are 20 T cell receptor beta chains from one sample, sequenced in a study of shared clonotypes between healthy human individuals. The protocol was immunoSEQ multiplex PCR, while the TCRdb copy is restricted to in-frame clones and leaves out a portion. Here the sample spans some 2.1 million clones, over 85% being singletons. CD45RO negativity and positive selection for CCR7 defined naive CD8 cells, a population that excluded terminally differentiated effector memory CD45RA+ cells. Sequencing was carried out using naive CD8+ T cells sorted from blood. The receptor source for this set is a man between 18 and 29 years old in good health.

In the case of this clone: Sequence at one end of the junction differs from germline and may be a read error. The chain links TRBV7-7 to TRBJ2-2; D perhaps matches TRBD1 (5 bases). The CDR3 extends over 15 amino acids. Germline CDR1 and CDR2: SSHAT and FNYEAQ (reference sequence). CDR3 bases: TGTGCTAGCAGCTTAGAACAGGCGAACACCGGGGAGCTGTTTTTT. Its protein is CASSLEQANTGELFF.

The J gene is TRBJ2-4, the V gene TRBV4-1, with D possibly TRBD2 on 7 matching bases. CDR3 length: 16 amino acids. Germline V lookup: CDR1 MGHRA, CDR2 YSYEKL. Trimming removed 3 bases at V and 0 bases at J, with 12 bases between. CDR3 amino acids: CASSQAGALAKNIQYF. CDR3 nucleotide sequence: TGCGCCAGCAGCCAGGCGGGGGCCTTAGCCAAAAACATTCAGTACTTC.

The V gene is TRBV4-3, the J gene TRBJ2-1; D uncertain. The germline V gene encodes CDR1 LGHNA and CDR2 YSLEER. The V end lost 0 bases, the J end lost 8 bases, and 5 bases lay between the germline ends. The CDR3 consists of 12 residues. The CDR3 loop is CASSQDLHEQFF. In DNA form, the CDR3 reads TGCGCCAGCAGCCAAGATTTGCATGAGCAGTTCTTC.

This clone was seen a single time. The V gene is TRBV13, the J gene TRBJ1-1, with D perhaps matching TRBD1 (5 bases). Germline CDR1 PRHDT, CDR2 FYEKMQ (reference sequence). The V and J ends lost 3 bases and 3 bases respectively, with 20 bases between them. The CDR3 has 17 amino acids. This CDR3 reads CASSFGPGWGRDTEAFF. The CDR3 region has the DNA TGTGCCAGCAGCTTTGGGCCAGGGTGGGGCCGGGACACTGAAGCTTTCTTT.

The chain combines TRBV4-3 with TRBJ2-3; tentatively, D is TRBD2 (6 bases). Trimming shortened V by 0 bases and J by 0 bases, and 16 bases separated the two germline ends. Germline assignment: CDR1 LGHNA and CDR2 YSLEER. CDR3 length equals 18 residues. DNA for the CDR3: TGCGCCAGCAGCCAAGAATTAAGGGCGGAGGGGAGCACAGATACGCAGTATTTT. Protein: CASSQELRAEGSTDTQYF.

V gene TRBV5-6 combines with J gene TRBJ2-7, with D uncertain. The V gene's germline CDR1 is SGHDT and CDR2 YYEEEE. Trimming removed 3 bases from V and 7 bases from J, with 14 bases in between. The CDR3 spans 13 residues. Here the CDR3 DNA reads TGTGCCAGCAGCTCGATAAGCCCCGAAGAGCAGTACTTC. Residues: CASSSISPEEQYF.

The chain combines TRBV15 with TRBJ2-1; 7 nucleotides align to TRBD2. The CDR3 has 15 residues. J was trimmed by 4 bases and V by 3 bases; bases with no gene match: 6. The germline gives CDR1 LNHNV, CDR2 YYDKDF (reference sequence). The CDR3: CATSRGWEGYNEQFF. DNA for the CDR3: TGTGCCACCAGCAGGGGGTGGGAGGGGTACAATGAGCAGTTCTTC.

Notes on this clone: This sample also contains other DNA sequences that code for the same CDR3. The rearrangement links TRBV6-5 to TRBJ2-7; tentative D call: TRBD2 (5 bases). Germline lookup yields CDR1 MNHEY and CDR2 SVGAGI. There are 14 residues in the CDR3. Trimming took off 2 bases at V and 0 bases at J, with 8 bases between the two ends. CDR3 residues: CASSYGLSSYEQYF. CDR3 DNA sequence: TGTGCCAGCAGTTACGGACTTAGCTCCTACGAGCAGTACTTC.

The rearrangement uses TRBV7-2 and TRBJ1-6; D not resolved. V gave up 5 bases and J gave up 0 bases, with 17 bases separating them. The CDR3 has 18 residues. Per the germline V gene, CDR1 is SGHTA and CDR2 is FQGNSA. In DNA form, the CDR3 reads TGTGCCAGCAGCCTATACCTTGTGTCGAGCTCCTATAATTCACCCCTCCACTTT. Its translation is CASSLYLVSSSYNSPLHF. Combining the CDR3 with reference TRBV7-2 and TRBJ1-6 gives the whole variable domain GAGVSQSPSNKVTEKGKDVELRCDPISGHTALYWYRQSLGQGLEFLIYFQGNSAPDKSGLPSDRFSAERTGGSVSTLTIQRTQQEDSAVYLCASSLYLVSSSYNSPLHFGNGTRLTVT.

The rearrangement uses TRBV5-6 and TRBJ1-2; D might be TRBD1 (5 bases). This CDR3 is built from 14 residues. V shed 0 bases and J shed 4 bases, with 10 bases lying between them. Germline V lookup: CDR1 SGHDT, CDR2 YYEEEE. CDR3 in DNA: TGTGCCAGCAGCTTGGGTTCAGGGCTCTATGGCTACACCTTC. It specifies CASSLGSGLYGYTF.

In its sample, this clone was seen once. The gene calls are TRBV11-2 and TRBJ2-7; D call uncertain. There are 14 residues in the CDR3. CDR1 and CDR2 from the germline V gene are SGHAT and FQNNGV. V was cut by 1 base and J by 3 bases, with 10 bases left in between. DNA of the CDR3: TGTGCCAGCAGCTTAGTGTTGGTTTTCTACGAGCAGTACTTC. This translates into CASSLVLVFYEQYF.

The chain joins TRBV11-2 to TRBJ2-7; the D gene is possibly TRBD2 (7 bases). V dropped 7 bases and J dropped 2 bases, with 21 bases sitting between them. This CDR3 region has 16 residues. The germline V gene encodes CDR1 SGHAT and CDR2 FQNNGV. CDR3 loop: CASTPPGWEGAYEQYF. The CDR3 region has the DNA TGTGCCAGCACCCCCCCGGGGTGGGAGGGGGCCTACGAGCAGTACTTC.

V gene TRBV30 combines with J gene TRBJ2-3; D not resolved. Germline-derived CDR1 and CDR2 are GTSNPN and SVGIG (reference sequence). The CDR3 has 13 amino acids. V shed 2 bases and J shed 2 bases, with 8 bases lying between them. CDR3 loop: CAWSPGPTDTQYF. The CDR3, as DNA: TGTGCCTGGAGTCCCGGGCCCACAGATACGCAGTATTTT.

The CDR3 here is CASSWSGVVDEQYF. CDR3 nucleotides: TGTGCCAGCAGCTGGTCAGGGGTTGTCGACGAGCAGTACTTC. The chain employs TRBV11-2 and TRBJ2-7; maybe TRBD1 (6 bases). Germline V gene sequence: CDR1 SGHAT, CDR2 FQNNGV. The CDR3 loop spans 14 amino acids. V gave up 4 bases and J gave up 5 bases, with 15 bases separating them.

The chain is built from TRBV4-2 and TRBJ2-2, with 7 bases identical to TRBD1. The junction had 7 bases not matched to a gene; V was cut back by 0 bases and J by 3 bases. The CDR3 has 17 residues. Germline V gene lookup returns CDR1 LGHNA and CDR2 YNFKEQ. The CDR3 DNA sequence: TGTGCCAGCAGCCAAGACTGGATGACAGGGCACACCGGGGAGCTGTTTTTT. It translates to CASSQDWMTGHTGELFF.

The chain combines TRBV28 with TRBJ2-5, with D maybe TRBD1 (6 bases). V was clipped by 6 bases and J by 2 bases, with 13 bases between them. CDR1 is MDHEN, CDR2 SYDVKM, per germline. The CDR3 consists of 14 residues. The CDR3, as DNA: TGTGCCAGCAGCCTCCGGGACAAGCAAGAGACCCAGTACTTC. This gives the protein CASSLRDKQETQYF.

The genes are TRBV6-4 and TRBJ2-7; D uncertain. The CDR3 covers 15 residues. The V end was cut by 3 bases, the J end by 0 bases, with 12 bases between. The V gene's germline CDR1 is MRHNA and CDR2 SNTAGT. This CDR3 is CASSENCESSYEQYF. The CDR3 bases are TGTGCCAGCAGTGAGAACTGCGAGAGCTCCTACGAGCAGTACTTC.

This clone was recorded only once. The chain combines TRBV6-1 with TRBJ2-1; D may be TRBD2 (6 bases). The CDR3 is made up of 17 amino acids. Trimming removed 2 bases at V and 6 bases at J, with 20 bases between. CDR1 and CDR2 from the germline V gene are MNHNS and SASEGT. CDR3 bases: TGTGCCAGCAGTGAACTCTCTAGCGCCGAGCGGGCCAATGAGCAGTTCTTC. It encodes CASSELSSAERANEQFF.

CDR3 in amino acids: CASSLRDHHNEQFF. CDR3 bases: TGTGCCAGCAGTTTACGGGACCACCACAATGAGCAGTTCTTC. The rearrangement uses TRBV27 and TRBJ2-1; perhaps D is TRBD1 or TRBD2 (5 bases each). The CDR3 is 14 amino acids. In germline, CDR1 is MNHEY, CDR2 SMNVEV (reference sequence). The V gene lost 2 bases and the J gene lost 5 bases, with 10 bases spanning the gap.

The chain carries TRBV5-4 and TRBJ2-7; 14 bases map to TRBD2. The germline gives CDR1 SGHNT, CDR2 YYREEE (reference sequence). The junction had 1 base not matched to a gene; V was cut back by 3 bases and J by 2 bases. The CDR3 loop spans 15 amino acids. DNA for the CDR3: TGTGCCAGCAGCTGGACTAGCGGGAGGACCTACGAGCAGTACTTC. Translation: CASSWTSGRTYEQYF.